The next 5 T cell receptor beta chains were all read from a single sample in a study of cytomegalovirus exposure and HLA in healthy donors. Researchers ran the PCR with 60 Vbeta and 13 Jbeta primers. The repertoire was sequenced with immunoSEQ multiplex PCR; TCRdb's copy has only in-frame clones and lacks some. This sample carries 150,000 to 200,000 clones, 80% to 90% of them seen once, and the ten largest clones take roughly 10%. The sequencing input was PBMCs. The receptors come from a man aged 18 to 29 in good health and CMV-seropositive.

In its sample, this clone was seen a few times. The genes are TRBV18 and TRBJ1-1, with D perhaps TRBD1 (5 bases). V was shortened by 4 bases and J by 5 bases, with 14 bases between the two germline ends. The CDR3 contains 14 residues. CDR1 KGHSH and CDR2 LQKENI come from the germline V gene. CDR3 coding DNA: TGTGCCAGCTCACGGTCAGGGCCGGATACTGAAGCTTTCTTT. Its translation is CASSRSGPDTEAFF.

The V call is TRBV9, the J call TRBJ2-3; no clear D. The V and J ends lost 3 bases and 5 bases respectively, with 4 bases between them. Germline CDR1 SGDLS, CDR2 YYNGEE. This CDR3 comprises 11 residues. For the CDR3, the DNA is TGTGCCAGCAGCGAGAGAGATACGCAGTATTTT. This encodes CASSERDTQYF.

The chain recombines TRBV6-5 with TRBJ1-1; weak D call: TRBD1 (5 bases). The CDR3 has 15 residues. Looked up from germline, CDR1 is MNHEY and CDR2 is SVGAGI. Trimming left V 4 bases short and J 1 base short, with 13 bases between. The CDR3: CASSSGGIRNTEAFF. The CDR3 nucleotides are TGTGCCAGCAGTTCGGGGGGGATTCGGAACACTGAAGCTTTCTTT.

This clone was seen a few times. The chain is built from TRBV4-1 and TRBJ1-5; D is perhaps TRBD1 (5 bases). V was clipped by 3 bases and J by 2 bases, with 17 bases between them. This CDR3 has 17 amino acids. The germline V gene has CDR1 MGHRA and CDR2 YSYEKL. CDR3 in amino acids: CASSHPVRGGGNQPQHF. The CDR3 bases are TGCGCCAGCAGCCACCCGGTGAGGGGAGGAGGCAATCAGCCCCAGCATTTT.

The rearrangement joins TRBV11-2 to TRBJ1-1; TRBD1 is a possible D gene (5 bases). Germline lookup yields CDR1 SGHAT and CDR2 FQNNGV. Trimming removed 5 bases from V and 2 bases from J, with 15 bases in between. The CDR3 is 15 amino acids. The CDR3 coding sequence is TGTGCCAGCAGCCCCCGGTGGGGCTCAAACACTGAAGCTTTCTTT. It specifies CASSPRWGSNTEAFF.